Listed below are T cell receptor beta chains from one sample, sequenced in a study of neoadjuvant anti-PD-1 for oral cavity cancer. Produced via immunoSEQ multiplex PCR; TCRdb's table is partial and in-frame only. This table has fewer than 90,000 clones, 84% appearing once. Sequencing was performed on PBMCs, taken before nivolumab (anti-PD-1) treatment. The receptors here all came from a person between 40 and 85 years old with oral cavity squamous cell carcinoma. Each CDR3 is given with its conserved first and last residue. Each record gives: V gene, clone size, D gene, J gene, CDR3 protein, CDR3 DNA. A D gene is named only where the DNA matches it firmly. Size values are once, few and many counts, or a class for expanded clones, and some rows have none.

V gene: TRBV6-5; clone size: few; D gene: -; J gene: TRBJ2-7; CDR3 protein: CASSTMGASIAEQYF; CDR3 DNA: TGTGCCAGCAGTACCATGGGGGCGAGTATTGCCGAGCAGTACTTC
V gene: TRBV9; clone size: -; D gene: -; J gene: TRBJ2-1; CDR3 protein: CASSPLYYNEQFF; CDR3 DNA: TGTGCCAGCAGCCCCCTATATTACAATGAGCAGTTCTTC
V gene: TRBV30; clone size: -; D gene: -; J gene: TRBJ1-5; CDR3 protein: CAWGGQLNQPQHF; CDR3 DNA: TGTGCCTGGGGCGGGCAACTCAATCAGCCCCAGCATTTT
V gene: TRBV11-3; clone size: -; D gene: -; J gene: TRBJ2-2; CDR3 protein: CASSFSGGELFF; CDR3 DNA: TGTGCCAGCAGCTTCTCGGGAGGGGAGCTGTTTTTT
V gene: TRBV6-5; clone size: -; D gene: TRBD2; J gene: TRBJ2-7; CDR3 protein: CASSYREGYEQYF; CDR3 DNA: TGTGCCAGCAGTTACAGGGAGGGGTACGAGCAGTACTTC
V gene: TRBV19; clone size: -; D gene: -; J gene: TRBJ1-2; CDR3 protein: CASSIVQGSSNYGYTF; CDR3 DNA: TGTGCCAGTAGTATAGTTCAGGGTTCGTCTAACTATGGCTACACCTTC
V gene: TRBV6-1; clone size: -; D gene: -; J gene: TRBJ1-1; CDR3 protein: CASSGTENTEAFF; CDR3 DNA: TGTGCCAGCAGTGGTACAGAGAACACTGAAGCTTTCTTT
V gene: TRBV7-9; clone size: -; D gene: -; J gene: TRBJ1-5; CDR3 protein: CASSLDREWAPQHF; CDR3 DNA: TGTGCCAGCAGCTTAGATAGGGAATGGGCGCCCCAGCATTTT
V gene: TRBV27; clone size: -; D gene: -; J gene: TRBJ2-3; CDR3 protein: CASSRGRRTDTQYF; CDR3 DNA: TGTGCCAGCAGTCGCGGCCGCCGCACAGATACGCAGTATTTT
V gene: TRBV21-1; clone size: -; D gene: -; J gene: TRBJ2-4; CDR3 protein: CASSRRKTLAKNIQYF; CDR3 DNA: TGTGCCAGCAGCCGTCGGAAGACTCTAGCCAAAAACATTCAGTACTTC
V gene: TRBV20-1; clone size: -; D gene: -; J gene: TRBJ2-3; CDR3 protein: CSARLDTQYF; CDR3 DNA: TGCAGTGCTAGGTTGGATACGCAGTATTTT
V gene: TRBV11-3; clone size: -; D gene: TRBD1; J gene: TRBJ2-5; CDR3 protein: CASSIGQGASGETQYF; CDR3 DNA: TGTGCCAGCAGCATTGGACAGGGGGCGTCTGGAGAGACCCAGTACTTC
V gene: TRBV27; clone size: -; D gene: -; J gene: TRBJ2-7; CDR3 protein: CASSWGSPPLYEQYF; CDR3 DNA: TGTGCCAGCAGTTGGGGCTCCCCACCCCTCTACGAGCAGTACTTC
V gene: TRBV5-6; clone size: -; D gene: -; J gene: TRBJ1-2; CDR3 protein: CASSGTLTGDYGYTF; CDR3 DNA: TGTGCCAGCAGCGGGACCCTGACAGGTGACTATGGCTACACCTTC
V gene: TRBV2; clone size: -; D gene: TRBD1; J gene: TRBJ1-2; CDR3 protein: CASSEGQRYGYTF; CDR3 DNA: TGTGCCAGCAGTGAGGGACAGCGCTATGGCTACACCTTC
V gene: TRBV28; clone size: -; D gene: -; J gene: TRBJ2-7; CDR3 protein: CASSFGSDYEQYF; CDR3 DNA: TGTGCCAGCAGTTTTGGCAGCGACTACGAGCAGTACTTC
V gene: TRBV6-6; clone size: -; D gene: -; J gene: TRBJ2-2; CDR3 protein: CASSYQGPENTGELFF; CDR3 DNA: TGTGCCAGCAGTTACCAGGGACCGGAGAACACCGGGGAGCTGTTTTTT
V gene: TRBV7-8; clone size: -; D gene: -; J gene: TRBJ2-3; CDR3 protein: CASSPDSTDTQYF; CDR3 DNA: TGTGCCAGCAGCCCTGACTCCACAGATACGCAGTATTTT
V gene: TRBV5-1; clone size: -; D gene: -; J gene: TRBJ1-2; CDR3 protein: CASSLEGLRSGYTF; CDR3 DNA: TGCGCCAGCAGCTTGGAAGGTCTACGGTCTGGCTACACCTTC
V gene: TRBV7-2; clone size: once; D gene: TRBD1; J gene: TRBJ1-2; CDR3 protein: CASSWTGDYGYTF; CDR3 DNA: TGTGCCAGCAGCTGGACAGGAGACTATGGCTACACCTTC
V gene: TRBV29-1; clone size: -; D gene: -; J gene: TRBJ2-2; CDR3 protein: CSVVINTGELFF; CDR3 DNA: TGCAGCGTGGTCATTAACACCGGGGAGCTGTTTTTT
V gene: TRBV2; clone size: -; D gene: -; J gene: TRBJ2-3; CDR3 protein: CASSPMLSPSTDTQYF; CDR3 DNA: TGTGCCAGCAGCCCAATGCTCTCCCCAAGCACAGATACGCAGTATTTT
V gene: TRBV19; clone size: -; D gene: -; J gene: TRBJ1-5; CDR3 protein: CASSITTQPQHF; CDR3 DNA: TGTGCCAGTAGTATAACCACTCAGCCCCAGCATTTT
V gene: TRBV28; clone size: once; D gene: -; J gene: TRBJ2-3; CDR3 protein: CASSRVITSTDTQYF; CDR3 DNA: TGTGCCAGCAGCCGCGTCATAACTAGCACAGATACGCAGTATTTT
V gene: TRBV5-1; clone size: -; D gene: TRBD1; J gene: TRBJ2-1; CDR3 protein: CASSLEGAPSYNEQFF; CDR3 DNA: TGCGCCAGCAGCTTGGAGGGGGCCCCCTCCTACAATGAGCAGTTCTTC
V gene: TRBV6-1; clone size: once; D gene: -; J gene: TRBJ1-3; CDR3 protein: CASSGTADGNTIYF; CDR3 DNA: TGTGCCAGCAGTGGGACAGCGGACGGAAACACCATATATTTT
V gene: TRBV6-6; clone size: -; D gene: -; J gene: TRBJ2-3; CDR3 protein: CASKGDPDTQYF; CDR3 DNA: TGTGCCAGCAAGGGTGACCCGGATACGCAGTATTTT
V gene: TRBV7-8; clone size: once; D gene: -; J gene: TRBJ2-7; CDR3 protein: CASSLVGRSFSYEQYF; CDR3 DNA: TGTGCCAGCAGCTTAGTGGGCAGGTCGTTCTCCTACGAGCAGTACTTC
V gene: TRBV19; clone size: -; D gene: -; J gene: TRBJ1-3; CDR3 protein: CATRGLGGNTIYF; CDR3 DNA: TGTGCCACTCGAGGGTTAGGGGGAAACACCATATATTTT
V gene: TRBV10-3; clone size: -; D gene: -; J gene: TRBJ2-7; CDR3 protein: CAIAHRVFHEQYF; CDR3 DNA: TGTGCCATCGCCCACAGGGTGTTCCACGAGCAGTACTTC
V gene: TRBV11-2; clone size: -; D gene: TRBD2; J gene: TRBJ2-7; CDR3 protein: CASSNGLAPHEQYF; CDR3 DNA: TGTGCCAGCAGCAATGGACTAGCCCCCCACGAGCAGTACTTC
V gene: TRBV29-1; clone size: once; D gene: -; J gene: TRBJ1-5; CDR3 protein: CSARTGGGQPQHF; CDR3 DNA: TGCAGCGCTAGAACAGGAGGTGGGCAGCCCCAGCATTTT
V gene: TRBV4-1; clone size: -; D gene: -; J gene: TRBJ1-2; CDR3 protein: CASSQDNYGYTF; CDR3 DNA: TGCGCCAGCAGCCAAGATAATTATGGCTACACCTTC
V gene: TRBV6-5; clone size: -; D gene: -; J gene: TRBJ2-1; CDR3 protein: CACRQGGGKNEQFF; CDR3 DNA: TGTGCCTGCCGACAGGGAGGGGGTAAGAATGAGCAGTTCTTC
V gene: TRBV6-1; clone size: few; D gene: -; J gene: TRBJ1-1; CDR3 protein: CASSRWSEAFF; CDR3 DNA: TGTGCCAGCAGCCGATGGTCGGAAGCTTTCTTT
V gene: TRBV5-1; clone size: -; D gene: -; J gene: TRBJ2-7; CDR3 protein: CASSTEQTPSYEQYF; CDR3 DNA: TGCGCCAGCAGCACCGAGCAGACGCCATCCTACGAGCAGTACTTC
V gene: TRBV5-6; clone size: -; D gene: -; J gene: TRBJ1-1; CDR3 protein: CASSLWGTGRFTEAFF; CDR3 DNA: TGTGCCAGCAGCTTGTGGGGGACTGGACGGTTCACTGAAGCTTTCTTT
V gene: TRBV6-1; clone size: -; D gene: TRBD1; J gene: TRBJ2-7; CDR3 protein: CASSEIGTGTSYEQYF; CDR3 DNA: TGTGCCAGCAGTGAAATCGGGACAGGGACCTCCTACGAGCAGTACTTC
V gene: TRBV6-1; clone size: once; D gene: TRBD2; J gene: TRBJ2-1; CDR3 protein: CASRPGLGYNEQFF; CDR3 DNA: TGTGCCAGCAGGCCGGGACTAGGCTACAATGAGCAGTTCTTC
V gene: TRBV5-1; clone size: once; D gene: -; J gene: TRBJ2-5; CDR3 protein: CASSQRSQGETQYF; CDR3 DNA: TGCGCCAGCAGCCAGAGGTCCCAGGGAGAGACCCAGTACTTC
V gene: TRBV25-1; clone size: -; D gene: TRBD1; J gene: TRBJ1-1; CDR3 protein: CASSESLLSGQGEAFF; CDR3 DNA: TGTGCCAGCAGTGAATCGTTGTTGTCTGGACAGGGTGAAGCTTTCTTT
V gene: TRBV7-8; clone size: -; D gene: -; J gene: TRBJ1-5; CDR3 protein: CASFAGTSVISNQPQHF; CDR3 DNA: TGTGCCAGCTTTGCGGGCACATCGGTGATTAGCAATCAGCCCCAGCATTTT
V gene: TRBV2; clone size: medium-sized; D gene: -; J gene: TRBJ2-1; CDR3 protein: CASSGGKVGYNEQFF; CDR3 DNA: TGTGCCAGCAGTGGGGGGAAAGTGGGTTACAATGAGCAGTTCTTC